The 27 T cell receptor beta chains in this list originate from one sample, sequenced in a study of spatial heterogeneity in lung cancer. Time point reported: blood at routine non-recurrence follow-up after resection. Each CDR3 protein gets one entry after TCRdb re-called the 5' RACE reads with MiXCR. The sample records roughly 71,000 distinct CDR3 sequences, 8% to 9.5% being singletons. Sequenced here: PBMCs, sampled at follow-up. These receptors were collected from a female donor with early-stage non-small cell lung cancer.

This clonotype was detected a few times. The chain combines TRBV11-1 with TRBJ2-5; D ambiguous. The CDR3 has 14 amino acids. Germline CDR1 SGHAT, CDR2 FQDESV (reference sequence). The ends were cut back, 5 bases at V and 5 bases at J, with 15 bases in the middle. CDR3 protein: CASSPVPTRETQYF. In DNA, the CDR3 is TGTGCCAGCAGCCCAGTTCCCACGCGGGAGACCCAGTACTTC.

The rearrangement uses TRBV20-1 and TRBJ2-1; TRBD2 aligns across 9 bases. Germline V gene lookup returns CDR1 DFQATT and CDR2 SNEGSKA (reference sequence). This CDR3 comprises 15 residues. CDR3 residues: CRAPGLAPECNEQFF. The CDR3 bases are TGCAGGGCCCCGGGACTAGCACCAGAGTGCAATGAGCAGTTCTTC.

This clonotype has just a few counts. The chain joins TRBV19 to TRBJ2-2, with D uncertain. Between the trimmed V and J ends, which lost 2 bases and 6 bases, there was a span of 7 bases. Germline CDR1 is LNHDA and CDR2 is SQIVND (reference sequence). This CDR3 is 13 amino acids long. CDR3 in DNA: TGTGCCAGTAGTATACCGGGCGCCGGGGAGCTGTTTTTT. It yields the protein CASSIPGAGELFF.

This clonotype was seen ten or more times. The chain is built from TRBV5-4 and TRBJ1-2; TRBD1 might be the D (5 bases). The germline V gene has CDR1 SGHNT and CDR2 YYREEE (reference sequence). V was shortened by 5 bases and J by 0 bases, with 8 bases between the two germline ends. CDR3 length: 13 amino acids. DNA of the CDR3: TGTGCCAGCAGAGGAGGGGCTAACTATGGCTACACCTTC. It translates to CASRGGANYGYTF.

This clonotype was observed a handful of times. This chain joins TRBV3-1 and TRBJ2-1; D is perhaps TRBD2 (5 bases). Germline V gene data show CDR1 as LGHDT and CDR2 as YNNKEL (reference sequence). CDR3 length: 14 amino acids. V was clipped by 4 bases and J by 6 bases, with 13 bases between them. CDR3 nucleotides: TGTGCCAGCAGCCCGCGGACTTTTCTCAATGAGCAGTTCTTC. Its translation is CASSPRTFLNEQFF.

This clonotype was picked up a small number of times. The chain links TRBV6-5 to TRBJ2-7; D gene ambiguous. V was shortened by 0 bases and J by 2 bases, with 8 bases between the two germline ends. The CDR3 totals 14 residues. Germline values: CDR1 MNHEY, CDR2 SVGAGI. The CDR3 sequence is CASSYSHGTYEQYF. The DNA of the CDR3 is TGTGCCAGCAGTTACTCGCACGGAACCTACGAGCAGTACTTC.

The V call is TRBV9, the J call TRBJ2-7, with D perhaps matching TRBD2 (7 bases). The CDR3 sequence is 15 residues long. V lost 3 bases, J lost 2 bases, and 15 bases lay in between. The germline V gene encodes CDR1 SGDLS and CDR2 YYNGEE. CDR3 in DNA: TGTGCCAGCAGCGCCTACACGGGGGGCGCCTACGAGCAGTACTTC. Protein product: CASSAYTGGAYEQYF.

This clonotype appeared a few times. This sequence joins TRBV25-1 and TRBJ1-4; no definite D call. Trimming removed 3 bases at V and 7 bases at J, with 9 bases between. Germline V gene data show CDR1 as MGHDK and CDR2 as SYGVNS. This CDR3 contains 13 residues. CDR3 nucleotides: TGTGCCAGCAGTGACGCGCGGGTTGAAAAACTGTTTTTT. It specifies CASSDARVEKLFF.

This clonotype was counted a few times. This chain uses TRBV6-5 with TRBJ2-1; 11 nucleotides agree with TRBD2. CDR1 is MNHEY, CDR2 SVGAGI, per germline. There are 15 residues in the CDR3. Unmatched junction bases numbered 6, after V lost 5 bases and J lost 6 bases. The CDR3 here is CASSKGLAGTNEQFF. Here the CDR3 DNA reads TGTGCCAGCAGTAAAGGACTAGCGGGTACCAATGAGCAGTTCTTC.

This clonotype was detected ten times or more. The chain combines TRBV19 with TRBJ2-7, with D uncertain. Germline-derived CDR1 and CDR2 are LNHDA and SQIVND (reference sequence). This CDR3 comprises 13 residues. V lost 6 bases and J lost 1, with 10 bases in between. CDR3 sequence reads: CASRPGSSYEQYF. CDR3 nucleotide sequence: TGTGCCAGTAGGCCAGGTTCTTCCTACGAGCAGTACTTC.

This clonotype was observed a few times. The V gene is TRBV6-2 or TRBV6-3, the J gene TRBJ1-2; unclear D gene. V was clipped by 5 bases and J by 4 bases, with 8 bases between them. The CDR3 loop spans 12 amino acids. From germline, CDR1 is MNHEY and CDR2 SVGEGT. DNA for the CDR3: TGTGCCAGCAGTCTCGGGTTCTATGGCTACACCTTC. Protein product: CASSLGFYGYTF.

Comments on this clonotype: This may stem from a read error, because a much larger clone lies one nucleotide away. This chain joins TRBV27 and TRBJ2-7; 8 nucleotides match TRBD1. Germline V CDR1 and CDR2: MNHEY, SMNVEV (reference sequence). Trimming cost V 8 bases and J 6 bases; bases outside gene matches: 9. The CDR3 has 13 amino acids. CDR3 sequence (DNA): TGTGCCAGCGGAGTCGACAGGGGCCTCGAGCAGTACTTC. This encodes CASGVDRGLEQYF.

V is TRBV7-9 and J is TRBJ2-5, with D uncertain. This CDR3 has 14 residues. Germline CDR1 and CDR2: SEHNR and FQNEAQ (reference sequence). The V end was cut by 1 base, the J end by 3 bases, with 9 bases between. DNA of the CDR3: TGTGCCAGCAGCTTAGTTCAAGTAGAAGAGACCCAGTACTTC. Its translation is CASSLVQVEETQYF.

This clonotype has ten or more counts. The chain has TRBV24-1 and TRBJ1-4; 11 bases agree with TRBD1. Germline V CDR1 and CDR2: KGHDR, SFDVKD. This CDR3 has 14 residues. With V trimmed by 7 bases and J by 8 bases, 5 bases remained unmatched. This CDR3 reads CATRGTGGDEKLFF. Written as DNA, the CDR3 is TGTGCCACCAGGGGGACAGGGGGAGACGAAAAACTGTTTTTT.

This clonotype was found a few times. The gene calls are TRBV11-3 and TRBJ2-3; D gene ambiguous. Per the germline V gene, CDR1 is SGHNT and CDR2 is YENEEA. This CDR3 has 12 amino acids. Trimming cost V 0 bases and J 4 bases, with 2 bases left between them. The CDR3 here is CASSLDPDTQYF. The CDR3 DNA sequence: TGTGCCAGCAGCTTAGACCCAGATACGCAGTATTTT.

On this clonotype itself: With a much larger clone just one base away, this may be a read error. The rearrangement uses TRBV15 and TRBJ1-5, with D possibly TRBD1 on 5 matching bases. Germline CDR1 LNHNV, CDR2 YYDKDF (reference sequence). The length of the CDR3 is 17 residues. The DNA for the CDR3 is TGTGTCACCAGCAGAGAAACATTTGGGACCCCGTACCGGCCCCAGCATTTT. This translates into CVTSRETFGTPYRPQHF.

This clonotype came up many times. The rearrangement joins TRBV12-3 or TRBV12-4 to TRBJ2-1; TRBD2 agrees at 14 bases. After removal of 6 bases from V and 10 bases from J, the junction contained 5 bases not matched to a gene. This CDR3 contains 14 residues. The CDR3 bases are TGTGCCAGCAGGGGGACTAGCGGGAGAGGGGAGCAGTTCTTC. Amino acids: CASRGTSGRGEQFF.

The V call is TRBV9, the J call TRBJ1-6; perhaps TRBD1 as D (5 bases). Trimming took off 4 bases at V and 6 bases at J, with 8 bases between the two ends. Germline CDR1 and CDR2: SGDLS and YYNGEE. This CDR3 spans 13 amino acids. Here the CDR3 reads CASSRDSNSPLHF. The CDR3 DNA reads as TGTGCCAGCAGCCGAGACAGTAATTCACCCCTCCACTTT.

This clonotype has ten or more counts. CDR3 protein: CASSPHETYEQYF. In DNA form, the CDR3 reads TGTGCCAGCAGCCCCCACGAGACCTACGAGCAGTACTTC. The rearrangement uses TRBV11-1 and TRBJ2-7; the D is unclear. There are 13 residues in the CDR3. Germline V gene sequence: CDR1 SGHAT, CDR2 FQDESV (reference sequence). V was shortened by 5 bases and J by 2 bases, with 10 bases between the two germline ends. Together with reference TRBV11-1 and TRBJ2-7, the CDR3 gives the full variable domain: EAEVAQSPRYKITEKSQAVAFWCDPISGHATLYWYRQILGQGPELLVQFQDESVVDDSQLPKDRFSAERLKGVDSTLKIQPAELGDSAMYLCASSPHETYEQYFGPGTRLTVT.

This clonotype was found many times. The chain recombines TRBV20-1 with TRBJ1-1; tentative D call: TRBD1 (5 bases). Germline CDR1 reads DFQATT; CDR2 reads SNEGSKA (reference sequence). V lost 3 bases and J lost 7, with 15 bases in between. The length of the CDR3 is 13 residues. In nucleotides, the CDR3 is TGCAGTGCTAGGCCCTCAGGGTATGGTGAAGCTTTCTTT. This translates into CSARPSGYGEAFF.

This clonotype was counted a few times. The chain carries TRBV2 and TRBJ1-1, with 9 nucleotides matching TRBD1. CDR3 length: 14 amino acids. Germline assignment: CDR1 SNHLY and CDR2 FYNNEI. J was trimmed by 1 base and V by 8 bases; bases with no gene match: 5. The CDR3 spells CASQGTGTNTEAFF. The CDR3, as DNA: TGTGCCAGCCAGGGGACAGGGACGAACACTGAAGCTTTCTTT.

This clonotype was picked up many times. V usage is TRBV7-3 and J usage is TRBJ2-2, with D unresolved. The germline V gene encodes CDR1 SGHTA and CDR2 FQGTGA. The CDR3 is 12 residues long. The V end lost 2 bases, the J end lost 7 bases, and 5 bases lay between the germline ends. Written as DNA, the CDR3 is TGTGCCAGCAGCTTAGGAAGCGGGGAGCTGTTTTTT. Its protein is CASSLGSGELFF.

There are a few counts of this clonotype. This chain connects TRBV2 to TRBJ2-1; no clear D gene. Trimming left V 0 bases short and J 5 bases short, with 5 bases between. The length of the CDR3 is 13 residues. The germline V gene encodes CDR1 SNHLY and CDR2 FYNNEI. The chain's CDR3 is CASSEAVHNEQFF. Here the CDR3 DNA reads TGTGCCAGCAGTGAAGCGGTCCACAATGAGCAGTTCTTC. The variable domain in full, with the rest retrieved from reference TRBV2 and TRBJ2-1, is EPEVTQTPSHQVTQMGQEVILRCVPISNHLYFYWYRQILGQKVEFLVSFYNNEISEKSEIFDDQFSVERPDGSNFTLKIRSTKLEDSAMYFCASSEAVHNEQFFGPGTRLTVL.

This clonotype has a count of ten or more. The CDR3 DNA is TGTGCCAGCAGCTTAGCGACTAGCCGTGAGACCCAGTACTTC. Translating gives CASSLATSRETQYF. The chain joins TRBV7-6 to TRBJ2-5, with TRBD2 matching over 7 bases. CDR3 size: 14 residues. Trimming cost V 0 bases and J 5 bases; bases outside gene matches: 3. The germline V gene encodes CDR1 SGHVS and CDR2 FNYEAQ.

The CDR3 sequence: CASSLRGTLTDTQYF. For the CDR3, the DNA is TGTGCCAGCAGCTTAAGGGGGACGCTAACAGATACGCAGTATTTT. The chain employs TRBV7-9 and TRBJ2-3; possible D gene TRBD1, 6 bases. Germline assignment: CDR1 SEHNR and CDR2 FQNEAQ (reference sequence). V lost 2 bases, J lost 3 bases, and 12 bases lay in between. The CDR3 spans 15 residues.

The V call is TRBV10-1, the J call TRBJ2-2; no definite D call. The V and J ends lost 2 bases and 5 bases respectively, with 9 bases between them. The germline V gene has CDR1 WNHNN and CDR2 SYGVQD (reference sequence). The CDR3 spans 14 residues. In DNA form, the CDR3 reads TGCGCCAGCAGTGAGGCCAGCAATACCGGGGAGCTGTTTTTT. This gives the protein CASSEASNTGELFF.

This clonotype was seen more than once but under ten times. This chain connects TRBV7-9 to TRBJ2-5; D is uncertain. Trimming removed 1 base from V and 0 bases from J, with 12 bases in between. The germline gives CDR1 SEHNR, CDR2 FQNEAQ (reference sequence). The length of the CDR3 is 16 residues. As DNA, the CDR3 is TGTGCCAGCAGCTTAGGGCCTCCCCTTTACCAAGAGACCCAGTACTTC. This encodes CASSLGPPLYQETQYF.